Below, 2 T cell receptor beta chains from the same sample are listed, as sequenced in a study of T cell repertoires in cytomegalovirus infection. TCRdb used MiXCR to reprocess the reads, holding one entry per CDR3 protein. The data contain hundreds of thousands of distinct CDR3 sequences, about 9.2% of them seen just once; the ten biggest clones take up around 2.5%. Specimen: PBMCs. These receptors came from a human donor in good health (CMV status not recorded). Some clones in this sample may be carry-over from other donors' samples.

This clonotype was counted only a few times. The J gene is TRBJ1-5, the V gene TRBV23-1, with TRBD1 as a possible D gene (6 bases). TRBV23-1 carries the ORF label, with uncertain function. Between the trimmed V and J ends, which lost 3 bases and 1 base, there was a span of 16 bases. The length of the CDR3 is 17 residues. CDR3: CASSHMSTGHSNQPQHF. The CDR3 nucleotides are TGCGCCAGCAGTCACATGTCTACAGGGCACAGCAATCAGCCCCAGCATTTT.

This clonotype was detected many times. The chain uses TRBV19 and TRBJ1-1, with 10 bases aligning to TRBD1. In germline, CDR1 is LNHDA, CDR2 SQIVND (reference sequence). The CDR3 is 16 amino acids. Trimming cost V 5 bases and J 2 bases; bases outside gene matches: 8. The chain's CDR3 is CASSHSGQGHNTEAFF. The CDR3 DNA reads TGTGCCAGTAGTCATTCGGGACAGGGGCATAACACTGAAGCTTTCTTT.